This TCR beta chain came from a study of long-term antiretroviral therapy in people with HIV (dated by TCRdb to 2021 to 2024). Context from the whole study: Collection of the earliest samples took place about a decade ahead of the 2015 WHO recommendation for immediate ART, at a time when ART was typically delayed until CD4 counts fell. A retrospective serial study tested whether changes in peripheral blood TRB repertoire composition and diversity were associated with ART initiation and durable HIV suppression. The cohort contributed fewer than 200 cryopreserved PBMC samples from 30 adults with confirmed HIV infection, collected serially over a mean of about six years (range 1-12). Among the 30 or so participants with HIV, eleven to twelve were female. Test extractions of a monoclonal T-cell line alongside approximately 34 polyclonal samples showed no cross-contamination during QIAcube processing. Broad study findings and their caveats: No data were available on ART adherence, viral resistance or therapy changes, limiting inferences about post-ART repertoire changes. Because pre-ART samples had limited cell numbers, unsorted PBMC were profiled rather than sorted CD4+ and CD8+ T cells. Since PBMC availability was limited, sequencing covered only the TCR beta chain, with no alpha chain pairing. Expanded TRB clones identified before ART initiation dominated the repertoire at all time points, although this dominance fluctuated and declined in many PLHIV after ART. The samples were dated from the mid-2000s to the late 2010s, and the ART regimens that were used may be less effective than current ART regimens. Starting ART was linked to a significant rise in TRB diversity, yet even after long-term ART the diversity remained significantly lower than in transplant donor controls. Narrower CDR3 length ranges were observed in HIV repertoires than in controls, and an antigen-experienced repertoire with only a slight naive shift after ART was suggested by the network structure.

To be included, a participant needed at least one PBMC sample from before ART initiation plus at least two post-ART samples. All participants with HIV were treated in the United States of America. Before DNA extraction, cryopreserved samples containing about 1-11 million PBMC were thawed and washed. At the time of the earliest PBMC sample, participants with HIV were aged between about 23 and 55 years. Per participant, PBMC samples came from 1-4 timepoints prior to ART initiation and 2-8 timepoints following ART initiation, for a median of 7 samples. Serial HIV viral load, CD4+ T-cell count, ART history and demographic data were obtained for every participant. Using a Qiagen kit on a QIAcube, genomic DNA was extracted from unsorted PBMC, with samples processed in batches of 12. Sequencing of the TRB variable region was done with the immunoSEQ hsTCRB v3.0 assay at survey level resolution. TRB sequencing targeted a depth of about 40,000-50,000 T-cell genomes per sample. Pooled TRB libraries were sequenced on an Illumina MiSeq with a v3 150-cycle kit. As for the original processing: Analysis of repertoires was carried out in R inside a reproducible Nextflow workflow spanning QC, data transformation and analysis. LymphoSeq2, an R package for exploring AIRR-Seq data, was used to implement custom analyses. A handful of samples that produced fewer than 5000 total TRB sequences were removed, so 200 or so HIV repertoires were analyzed. Of the 180 to 200 retained HIV repertoires, over 55 were collected before and 120 to 140 after ART initiation. Repertoires were downsampled to 5000 TRB nucleotide sequences, and summary statistics were averaged over 100 downsampling iterations. The analysis kept only TRB sequences whose CDR3 regions were at least seven amino acids long. A Shannon entropy-derived clonality score and the Gini coefficient were used to measure diversity. In the repertoire networks, any two of the top 5000 CDR3 amino acid sequences were linked whenever the two sequences differed by an edit distance of one. For TRB CDR3 amino acid sequences, antigen specificity groups and MHC restriction were predicted with GLIPH2. To flag known CMV, EBV, HIV or tissue antigen associations, CDR3 amino acid sequences were matched against VDJdb and McPAS-TCR. Pre-ART, post-ART and control groups were compared with Wilcoxon signed-rank tests and Holm-Bonferroni correction. TCRdb stores this immuneACCESS table with in-frame sequences only. Part of the clones is absent; in the studies checked, under half of the shortfall reflects unresolved V genes, and no reason is known for the rest. That table furnishes V, J and clone size, whereas the DNA furnished D and trimming. The sample table lists 25,000 to 35,000 clones, 75% to 90% of them with a count of one. Clones ranked in the top ten supply about 14% of the sample.

Concerning this clone itself: The antigen this receptor binds is unknown. No qualities accompany the bases; no much larger clone lies one base away.

Sequencing used unsorted PBMCs, obtained 2.9 years after starting antiretroviral therapy. This clonotype originated in a man in his forties or fifties with HIV.

Here the CDR3 is given as CASSSPTGDPYEQYF. The sequenced DNA: TGTGCCAGCAGCTCGCCCACAGGGGACCCCTACGAGCAGTACTTC. Here the chain combines TRBV7-6 and TRBJ2-7; 7 of the junction bases match TRBD1. Trimming takes 4 bases off V and 2 bases off J; junction bases not matched to a gene: 8. The germline V gene encodes CDR1 SGHVS and CDR2 FNYEAQ. The CDR3 numbers 15 residues from cysteine through phenylalanine. The kept DNA is CDR3 alone, 45 bases in frame from the first base.